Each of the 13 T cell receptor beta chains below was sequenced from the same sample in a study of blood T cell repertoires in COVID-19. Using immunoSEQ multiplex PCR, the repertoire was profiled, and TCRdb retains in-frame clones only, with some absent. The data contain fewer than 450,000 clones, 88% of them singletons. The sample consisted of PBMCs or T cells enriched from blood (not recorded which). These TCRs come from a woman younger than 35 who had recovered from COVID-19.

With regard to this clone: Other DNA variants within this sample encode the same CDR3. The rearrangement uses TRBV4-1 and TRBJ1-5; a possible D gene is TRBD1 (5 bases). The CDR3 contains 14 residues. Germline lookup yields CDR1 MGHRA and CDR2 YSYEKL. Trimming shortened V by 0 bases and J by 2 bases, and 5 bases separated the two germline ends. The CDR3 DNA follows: TGCGCCAGCAGCCAAGACAGGGGCAATCAGCCCCAGCATTTT. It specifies CASSQDRGNQPQHF.

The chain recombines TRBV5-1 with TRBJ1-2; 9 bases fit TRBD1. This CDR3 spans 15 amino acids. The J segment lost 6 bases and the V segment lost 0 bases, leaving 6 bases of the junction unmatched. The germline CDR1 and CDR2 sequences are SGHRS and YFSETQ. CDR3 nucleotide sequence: TGCGCCAGCAGCTTGGGCCAGGGACAGGGACATGGCTACACCTTC. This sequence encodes CASSLGQGQGHGYTF.

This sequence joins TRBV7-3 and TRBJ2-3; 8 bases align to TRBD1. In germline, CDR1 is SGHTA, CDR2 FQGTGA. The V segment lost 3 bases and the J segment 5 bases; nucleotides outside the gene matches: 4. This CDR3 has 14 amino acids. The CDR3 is CASSLGQVKDTQYF. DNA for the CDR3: TGTGCCAGCAGCTTGGGACAGGTAAAAGATACGCAGTATTTT.

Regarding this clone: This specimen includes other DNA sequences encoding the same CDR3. The CDR3 bases are TGTGCCAGCTCACCACCGGGAGGAACCTACGAGCAGTACTTC. It is translated as CASSPPGGTYEQYF. The rearrangement links TRBV18 to TRBJ2-7, with a weak D call TRBD2 (6 bases). The ends were cut back, 0 bases at V and 2 bases at J, with 8 bases in the middle. This CDR3 has 14 amino acids. In germline, CDR1 is KGHSH, CDR2 LQKENI.

In DNA, the CDR3 is TGTGCCAGCAGCCAAGATATTGGGACAGGGGGCTTCGGGGAGCTGTTTTTT. As protein: CASSQDIGTGGFGELFF. The chain combines TRBV3-1 (or the pseudogene TRBV3-2) with TRBJ2-2, with TRBD1 matching over 12 bases. The CDR3 runs 17 residues. Germline CDR1 reads LGHDT; CDR2 reads YNNKEL (reference sequence). V shed 0 bases, J shed 7 bases, and the junction held 6 bases outside the gene matches.

The CDR3 protein is CATSRELIHRGTEAFF. In nucleotides, the CDR3 is TGTGCCACCAGCAGGGAGCTTATTCACAGGGGAACTGAAGCTTTCTTT. This rearrangement joins TRBV15 to TRBJ1-1, with 7 bases that match TRBD1. The CDR3 spans 16 residues. Germline CDR1 LNHNV, CDR2 YYDKDF (reference sequence). Losses at the gene ends were 3 bases for V and 5 bases for J; bases not matched to a gene: 12.

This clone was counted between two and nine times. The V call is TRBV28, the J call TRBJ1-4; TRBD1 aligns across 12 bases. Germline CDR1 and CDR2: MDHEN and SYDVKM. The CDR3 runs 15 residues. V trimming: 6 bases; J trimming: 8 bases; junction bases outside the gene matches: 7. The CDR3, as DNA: TGTGCCAGCAGCCCCGGGACAGGGGGCTGGGAAAAACTGTTTTTT. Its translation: CASSPGTGGWEKLFF.

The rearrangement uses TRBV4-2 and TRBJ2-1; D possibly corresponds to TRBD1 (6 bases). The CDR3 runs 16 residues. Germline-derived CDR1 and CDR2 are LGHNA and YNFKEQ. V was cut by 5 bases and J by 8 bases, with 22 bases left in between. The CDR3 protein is CASSLPGVGVYDEQFF. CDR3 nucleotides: TGTGCCAGCAGCTTACCAGGGGTGGGGGTTTACGATGAGCAGTTCTTC.

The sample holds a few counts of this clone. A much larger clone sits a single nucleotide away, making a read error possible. Here the CDR3 DNA reads TGTGCCATCAGTGATGGGACAGGGAATGAAAAACTGTTTTTT. Translating it yields CAISDGTGNEKLFF. The J gene is TRBJ1-4, the V gene TRBV10-3; 9 bases line up with TRBD1. Germline V gene sequence: CDR1 ENHRY, CDR2 SYGVKD. This CDR3 spans 14 amino acids. V lost 3 bases, J lost 5 bases, and 1 base stayed unmatched.

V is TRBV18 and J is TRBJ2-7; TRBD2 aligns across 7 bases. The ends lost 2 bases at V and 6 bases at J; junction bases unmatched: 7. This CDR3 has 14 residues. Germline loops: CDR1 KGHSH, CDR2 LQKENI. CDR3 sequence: CASSPWEGSTEQYF. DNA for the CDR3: TGTGCCAGCTCACCATGGGAGGGCTCAACCGAGCAGTACTTC. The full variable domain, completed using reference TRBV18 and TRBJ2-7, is NAGVMQNPRHLVRRRGQEARLRCSPMKGHSHVYWYRQLPEEGLKFMVYLQKENIIDESGMPKERFSAEFPKEGPSILRIQQVVRGDSAAYFCASSPWEGSTEQYFGPGTRLTVT.

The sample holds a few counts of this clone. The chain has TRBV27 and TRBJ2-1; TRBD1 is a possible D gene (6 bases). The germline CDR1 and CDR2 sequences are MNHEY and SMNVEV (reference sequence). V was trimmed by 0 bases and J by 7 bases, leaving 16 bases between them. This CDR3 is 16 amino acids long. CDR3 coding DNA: TGTGCCAGCAGTTTATCTGATCCGTCAGGGGTAAATGAGCAGTTCTTC. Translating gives CASSLSDPSGVNEQFF.

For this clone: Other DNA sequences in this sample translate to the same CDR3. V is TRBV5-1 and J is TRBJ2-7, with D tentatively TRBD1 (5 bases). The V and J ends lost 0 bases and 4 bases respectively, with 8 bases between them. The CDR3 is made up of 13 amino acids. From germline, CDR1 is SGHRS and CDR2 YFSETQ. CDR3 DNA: TGCGCCAGCAGCTTGGTTTCAGGGTACGAGCAGTACTTC. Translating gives CASSLVSGYEQYF.

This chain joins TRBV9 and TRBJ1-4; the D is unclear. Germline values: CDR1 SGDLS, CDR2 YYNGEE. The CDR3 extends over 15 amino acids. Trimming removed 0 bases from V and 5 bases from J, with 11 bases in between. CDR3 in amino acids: CASSVEPASNEKLFF. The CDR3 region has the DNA TGTGCCAGCAGCGTAGAGCCCGCCTCAAATGAAAAACTGTTTTTT.